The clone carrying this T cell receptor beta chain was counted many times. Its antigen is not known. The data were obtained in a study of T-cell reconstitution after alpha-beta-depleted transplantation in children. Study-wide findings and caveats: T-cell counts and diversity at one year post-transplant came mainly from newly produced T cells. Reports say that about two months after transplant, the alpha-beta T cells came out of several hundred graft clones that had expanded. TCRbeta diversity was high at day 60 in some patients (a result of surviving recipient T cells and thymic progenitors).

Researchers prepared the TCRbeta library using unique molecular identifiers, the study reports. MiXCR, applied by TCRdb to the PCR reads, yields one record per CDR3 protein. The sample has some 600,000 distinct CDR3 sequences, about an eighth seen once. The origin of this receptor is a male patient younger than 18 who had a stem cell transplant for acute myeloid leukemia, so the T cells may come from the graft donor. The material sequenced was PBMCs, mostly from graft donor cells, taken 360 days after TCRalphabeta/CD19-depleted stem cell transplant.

Written as DNA, the CDR3 is TGCAGCGTTCTGGGAGGGGCCCATGAGCAGTTCTTC. Residues: CSVLGGAHEQFF. V and J are TRBV29-1 and TRBJ2-1; 7 nucleotides match TRBD2. This CDR3 comprises 12 residues. The ends lost 5 bases at V and 8 bases at J; junction bases unmatched: 6. Germline assignment: CDR1 SQVTM and CDR2 ANQGSEA.